The clone carrying this T cell receptor beta chain was detected only once. These data are taken from a study of cytomegalovirus exposure and HLA in healthy donors. Each donor was healthy, and each was a bone marrow donor. PCR used 60 Vbeta primers and 13 Jbeta primers. The assay was immunoSEQ multiplex PCR, and TCRdb's table has in-frame clones only and misses some. Here the sample spans 95,000 to 150,000 clones, 81% being singletons. The J segment lost 1 base and the V segment lost 0 bases, leaving 2 bases of the junction unmatched. The germline V gene encodes CDR1 PRHDT and CDR2 FYEKMQ (reference sequence). The CDR3 totals 15 residues.

Sample: PBMCs. This receptor was obtained from a woman between 35 and 50 years old in good health and CMV-seronegative. This chain joins TRBV13 and TRBJ1-1; 7 positions agree with TRBD1. The chain's CDR3 is CASSLGRQGNTEAFF. CDR3 nucleotide sequence: TGTGCCAGCAGCTTAGGCCGACAGGGGAACACTGAAGCTTTCTTT.